Sequencing of this TCR beta chain was carried out in a study of cytomegalovirus exposure and HLA in healthy donors. CDR1 and CDR2 (germline): SGDLS, YYNGEE. V lost 4 bases and J lost 4; bases outside the gene matches: 6. The CDR3 is 14 amino acids. About this clone itself: Its antigen is undetermined.

General study findings and limits: The study listed some 160 cytomegalovirus-associated TCR beta chains. Equally common other TCR beta chains were less clonally expanded than HLA-associated ones, a later analysis found. Many donors carried some public TCRs, although rarity characterized most TCR sequences.

60 Vbeta and 13 Jbeta primers were used in PCR. The method was immunoSEQ multiplex PCR; TCRdb's version includes in-frame clones alone and lacks a portion of them. The sample shows 150,000 to 200,000 clones, over 75% of them seen only once. The receptor comes from a girl under three years old in good health and CMV-seronegative. The rearrangement uses TRBV9 and TRBJ1-2; 8 bases are shared with TRBD1. Sequencing was performed on PBMCs. The CDR3 coding sequence is TGTGCCAGCAGCACCAGACAGGGGAGCTATGGCTACACCTTC. This sequence encodes CASSTRQGSYGYTF. The full variable domain, rest sourced from reference TRBV9 and TRBJ1-2, is DSGVTQTPKHLITATGQRVTLRCSPRSGDLSVYWYQQSLDQGLQFLIQYYNGEERAKGNILERFSAQQFPDLHSELNLSSLELGDSALYFCASSTRQGSYGYTFGSGTRLTVV.